The next 17 T cell receptor beta chains were all read from a single sample in a study of beta chain features in type 1 diabetes. Expressed TCRB transcripts were sequenced because the isolated RNA had all been reverse transcribed beforehand. Assay used: immunoSEQ multiplex PCR; TCRdb lists only in-frame clones, some missing. The table shows about 260,000 clones, with about 63% occurring only once. The sample was naive CD4+ T cells from blood. The receptors stem from a man aged 25 to 40 in good health.

The rearrangement links TRBV7-9 to TRBJ2-1; 8 bases match TRBD1. CDR1 is SEHNR, CDR2 FQNEAQ, per germline (reference sequence). Unmatched junction bases numbered 9, after V lost 5 bases and J lost 0 bases. This CDR3 comprises 17 residues. Written as DNA, the CDR3 is TGTGCCAGCAGCGTAGGGACAGGATGGAGCTCCTACAATGAGCAGTTCTTC. This gives the protein CASSVGTGWSSYNEQFF.

The V call is TRBV15, the J call TRBJ2-7; tentatively, D is TRBD2 (6 bases). The CDR3 consists of 14 residues. V was clipped by 1 base and J by 5 bases, with 12 bases between them. Germline V gene sequence: CDR1 LNHNV, CDR2 YYDKDF (reference sequence). Here the CDR3 DNA reads TGTGCCACCAGCAGAGCCCCGGAGGGCCACGAGCAGTACTTC. Protein product: CATSRAPEGHEQYF.

The CDR3 loop reads CASSREAGGETQYF. CDR3 in DNA: TGTGCCAGCAGCCGCGAGGCAGGGGGAGAGACCCAGTACTTC. This chain uses TRBV7-9 with TRBJ2-5; 7 bases align to TRBD1. Germline CDR1 is SEHNR and CDR2 is FQNEAQ (reference sequence). CDR3 length equals 14 residues. Trimming cost V 5 bases and J 4 bases; bases outside gene matches: 7.

This clone was counted a single time. The chain carries TRBV6-6 and TRBJ2-3; D unresolved. CDR1 is MNHNY, CDR2 SVGAGI, per germline (reference sequence). This CDR3 has 11 amino acids. CDR3 nucleotide sequence: TGTGTGGTACCCGCCACAGATACGCAGTATTTT. Its protein product is CVVPATDTQYF.

This rearrangement joins TRBV6-5 to TRBJ2-3; no firm D call. The germline CDR1 and CDR2 sequences are MNHEY and SVGAGI. V gave up 5 bases and J gave up 2 bases, with 14 bases separating them. The CDR3 runs 15 residues. CDR3 region: CASSPTYSNTDTQYF. CDR3 DNA: TGTGCCAGCAGTCCGACCTATAGCAACACAGATACGCAGTATTTT.

The CDR3 sequence: CASSVGATGSTYEQYF. DNA of the CDR3: TGTGCCAGCAGCGTAGGTGCGACAGGGTCCACGTACGAGCAGTACTTC. The genes are TRBV9 and TRBJ2-7; 7 positions agree with TRBD1. J gave up 4 bases and V 0 bases, and 10 bases lay outside the gene matches. Germline values: CDR1 SGDLS, CDR2 YYNGEE. The CDR3 is made up of 16 amino acids.

This clone was found a few times. The chain combines TRBV29-1 with TRBJ2-7; a possible D gene is TRBD1 (5 bases). The CDR3 covers 13 residues. Per germline, CDR1 SQVTM and CDR2 ANQGSEA. Trimming shortened V by 4 bases and J by 3 bases, and 13 bases separated the two germline ends. The CDR3 here is CSVAPQVYYEQYF. The CDR3 coding sequence is TGCAGCGTTGCCCCACAGGTGTACTACGAGCAGTACTTC.

The genes are TRBV30 and TRBJ2-5; perhaps TRBD2 as D (6 bases). Germline CDR1 is GTSNPN and CDR2 is SVGIG (reference sequence). Trimming took 5 bases from V and 5 from J, leaving 15 bases between them. This CDR3 has 13 amino acids. This CDR3 reads CAWGGTSGETQYF. The CDR3 nucleotides read TGTGCCTGGGGCGGGACCTCGGGGGAGACCCAGTACTTC. The full variable domain, completed using reference TRBV30 and TRBJ2-5, is SQTIHQWPATLVQPVGSPLSLECTVEGTSNPNLYWYRQAAGRGLQLLFYSVGIGQISSEVPQNLSASRPQDRQFILSSKKLLLSDSGFYLCAWGGTSGETQYFGPGTRLLVL.

This clone came up a few times. This chain connects TRBV29-1 to TRBJ2-5; perhaps D is TRBD1 or TRBD2 (6 bases each). Per germline, CDR1 SQVTM and CDR2 ANQGSEA. The CDR3 runs 13 residues. Trimming took 6 bases from V and 7 from J, leaving 18 bases between them. The CDR3 DNA reads as TGCAGCGTCCAGGGGCTTGGGGGAGGGACCCAGTACTTC. It is translated as CSVQGLGGGTQYF.

This clone has more than one count but fewer than ten. J is TRBJ2-7 and V is TRBV29-1; no reliable D call. CDR1 and CDR2 (germline): SQVTM, ANQGSEA. This CDR3 is built from 14 residues. V was pared by 2 bases and J by 3 bases, with 14 bases between. CDR3 coding DNA: TGCAGCGTTGAAACCTGGGTGGGGAACTACGAGCAGTACTTC. Translation: CSVETWVGNYEQYF.

The gene calls are TRBV20-1 and TRBJ2-5; TRBD2 is a possible D gene (5 bases). Germline-derived CDR1 and CDR2 are DFQATT and SNEGSKA (reference sequence). This CDR3 comprises 11 residues. Trimming shortened V by 7 bases and J by 2 bases, and 8 bases separated the two germline ends. The CDR3, as DNA: TGCAGTGTATCGGGGCAAGAGACCCAGTACTTC. This sequence encodes CSVSGQETQYF.

This chain uses TRBV25-1 with TRBJ2-4; 12 positions agree with TRBD2. CDR1 is MGHDK, CDR2 SYGVNS, per germline. This CDR3 is 15 amino acids long. Trimming removed 5 bases from V and 6 bases from J; junction bases left unmatched: 5. CDR3 sequence (DNA): TGTGCCAGCAGTCCCCGGACTAGCGGGATAAACATTCAGTACTTC. This codes for CASSPRTSGINIQYF.

The chain recombines TRBV5-4 with TRBJ2-4, with 14 nucleotides matching TRBD2. The CDR3 runs 17 residues. Trimming removed 4 bases from V and 9 bases from J; junction bases left unmatched: 12. CDR1 SGHNT and CDR2 YYREEE come from the germline V gene (reference sequence). The CDR3 sequence: CASSPGLAGEGSSIQYF. In DNA form, the CDR3 reads TGTGCCAGCAGCCCGGGACTAGCGGGAGAGGGATCAAGCATTCAGTACTTC.

This clone has just one count. The gene calls are TRBV7-2 and TRBJ2-3; D remains unclear. This CDR3 region has 14 residues. Germline V gene data show CDR1 as SGHTA and CDR2 as FQGNSA. V was trimmed by 1 base and J by 1 base, leaving 6 bases between them. CDR3 bases: TGTGCCAGCAGCTTAGGATGGGGCACAGATACGCAGTATTTT. The encoded protein is CASSLGWGTDTQYF.

This chain uses TRBV30 with TRBJ2-3; perhaps TRBD2 as D (6 bases). The CDR3 loop spans 15 amino acids. The germline V gene has CDR1 GTSNPN and CDR2 SVGIG (reference sequence). V lost 0 bases to trimming and J lost 1 base, with 11 bases between them. CDR3 protein: CAWSVRERGTDTQYF. The CDR3 nucleotides are TGTGCCTGGAGTGTCCGGGAGAGAGGCACAGATACGCAGTATTTT.

V and J are TRBV30 and TRBJ2-1, with D perhaps matching TRBD2 (6 bases). The CDR3 is made up of 12 amino acids. Germline assignment: CDR1 GTSNPN and CDR2 SVGIG (reference sequence). Trimming left V 2 bases short and J 9 bases short, with 11 bases between. CDR3 DNA: TGTGCCTGGAGTCTGGGGGGAACTGAGCAGTTCTTC. Amino acid sequence: CAWSLGGTEQFF. The whole variable domain, filled in from reference TRBV30 and TRBJ2-1, reads SQTIHQWPATLVQPVGSPLSLECTVEGTSNPNLYWYRQAAGRGLQLLFYSVGIGQISSEVPQNLSASRPQDRQFILSSKKLLLSDSGFYLCAWSLGGTEQFFGPGTRLTVL.

This clone was recorded a few times. J is TRBJ1-1 and V is TRBV29-1; the D gene is possibly TRBD1 (6 bases). Germline V gives CDR1 SQVTM, CDR2 ANQGSEA. V shed 6 bases and J shed 11 bases, with 16 bases lying between them. This CDR3 spans 11 amino acids. The CDR3 DNA reads TGCAGCGTCGGGACATTCAAGAGCGCTTTCTTT. Residues: CSVGTFKSAFF. Combining the CDR3 with reference TRBV29-1 and TRBJ1-1 gives the whole variable domain SAVISQKPSRDICQRGTSLTIQCQVDSQVTMMFWYRQQPGQSLTLIATANQGSEATYESGFVIDKFPISRPNLTFSTLTVSNMSPEDSSIYLCSVGTFKSAFFGQGTRLTVV.